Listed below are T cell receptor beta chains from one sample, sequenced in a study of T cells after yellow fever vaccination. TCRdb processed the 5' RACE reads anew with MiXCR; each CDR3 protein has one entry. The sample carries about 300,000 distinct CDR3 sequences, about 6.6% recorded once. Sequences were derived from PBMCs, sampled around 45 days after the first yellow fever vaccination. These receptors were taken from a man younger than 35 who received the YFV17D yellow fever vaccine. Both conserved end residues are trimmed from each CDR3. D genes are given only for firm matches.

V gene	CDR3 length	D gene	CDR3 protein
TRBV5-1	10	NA	ASRPIGYGYT
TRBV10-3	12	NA	ANGPGPTNYGYT
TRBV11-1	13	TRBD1	ASSFAGGLNTEAF
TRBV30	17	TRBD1	AWRARGDSILSTSYGYT
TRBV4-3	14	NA	ASSYRRGTIQETQY
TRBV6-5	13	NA	ASSYRQRDRQGYT
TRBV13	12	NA	ASTESDRSTEAF
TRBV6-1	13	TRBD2	ASKLAGGPLETQY
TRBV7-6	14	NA	ASSQGGGRVNTEAF
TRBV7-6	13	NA	ASSAGRQPPTEAF
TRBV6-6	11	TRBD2	ASSPGLIETQY
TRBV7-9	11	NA	ASRALGAGELF
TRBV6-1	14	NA	ASKLGRQVWTGELF
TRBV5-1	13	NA	ASSPRPTSTDTQY
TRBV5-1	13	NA	ASSLVWGSQAIQY
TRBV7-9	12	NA	ASPSGGATGELF
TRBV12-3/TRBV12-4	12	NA	ASSIQGLNTEAF
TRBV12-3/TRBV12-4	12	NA	ASSFLTVQETQY
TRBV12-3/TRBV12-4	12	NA	ASSFWSMNTEAF
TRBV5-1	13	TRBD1	ASSFDPGQGTEAF
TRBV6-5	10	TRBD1	ASKDRIYGYT
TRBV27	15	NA	ASSYRPAEGAYNEQF
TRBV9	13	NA	ASSALSTGDYGYT
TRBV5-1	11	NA	ASSFGTGGGYT